These 4 T cell receptor beta chains were all obtained from the same sample, sequenced in a study of blood T cells in healthy people across ages. Through a sample-barcoded 5' primer and a J-beta primer mix, a second PCR was run for roughly 7 to 12 cycles. One entry per CDR3 protein results from TCRdb running MiXCR on the 5' RACE reads. Of some 700,000 distinct CDR3 sequences in the sample, roughly two fifths were seen once. The sample consisted of blood. The receptors derive from a woman aged 55-69 years in good health.

The rearrangement links TRBV29-1 to TRBJ1-2, with 8 bases that match TRBD1. V trimming: 6 bases; J trimming: 4 bases; junction bases outside the gene matches: 10. The CDR3 length is 14 residues. Germline CDR1 reads SQVTM; CDR2 reads ANQGSEA. Here the CDR3 reads CSVVTGERGYGYTF. The DNA for the CDR3 is TGCAGCGTGGTGACAGGGGAAAGGGGCTATGGCTACACCTTC.

The chain uses TRBV6-1 and TRBJ2-7; 8 bases line up with TRBD2. Germline V lookup: CDR1 MNHNS, CDR2 SASEGT. V was clipped by 4 bases and J by 7 bases; unmatched bases: 12. This CDR3 has 15 residues. The CDR3 DNA is TGTGCCAGCAGTGGTCCGTCGCGGGGGGAAGATGAGCAGTACTTC. Encoded protein: CASSGPSRGEDEQYF.

This clonotype occurred a few times. The chain is built from TRBV7-2 and TRBJ2-7; TRBD2 matches 10 bases. In germline, CDR1 is SGHTA, CDR2 FQGNSA. The ends lost 5 bases at V and 3 bases at J; junction bases unmatched: 4. This CDR3 is built from 14 residues. The CDR3 loop reads CASSTLAGDYEQYF. CDR3 DNA sequence: TGTGCCAGCAGCACCCTAGCGGGGGACTACGAGCAGTACTTC. The full variable domain, its missing parts supplied by reference TRBV7-2 and TRBJ2-7, is GAGVSQSPSNKVTEKGKDVELRCDPISGHTALYWYRQSLGQGLEFLIYFQGNSAPDKSGLPSDRFSAERTGGSVSTLTIQRTQQEDSAVYLCASSTLAGDYEQYFGPGTRLTVT.

The rearrangement joins TRBV2 to TRBJ2-3; tentatively, D is TRBD1 or TRBD2 (5 bases each). CDR1 SNHLY and CDR2 FYNNEI come from the germline V gene. Trimming took 7 bases from V and 4 from J, leaving 18 bases between them. The CDR3 sequence is 15 residues long. This CDR3 reads CASTGPSPSSDTQYF. The CDR3 DNA sequence: TGTGCCAGCACGGGACCCTCTCCTTCTTCAGATACGCAGTATTTT.